The T cell receptor (beta chain) described here comes from a study of shared clonotypes between healthy human individuals. For every subset, genomic DNA was evenly distributed across several immunoSEQ plates. It was on ten immunoSEQ deep assay plates that unsorted PBMC DNA was sequenced. The method was immunoSEQ multiplex PCR; TCRdb's version includes in-frame clones alone and lacks a portion of them. The top ten hold 12% of the sample, which has 490,000 or so clones, 70% to 80% seen once. This CDR3 region has 16 residues. The V and J ends lost 6 bases and 3 bases, in that order; junction bases with no gene match: 9. The germline V gene encodes CDR1 MNHNY and CDR2 SVGAGI (reference sequence). None of the donors, who were healthy HIV-negative adults, had recently had acute infections or vaccinations. Researchers drew on about 90 million PBMCs for genomic DNA from unsorted samples.

The chain uses TRBV6-6 and TRBJ2-3; 10 nucleotides align to TRBD1. Material: PBMCs. The sequence was collected from a woman aged 40 to 55 in good health. Some clones in this sample may be carry-over from other donors' samples. This CDR3 reads CASSRQGASGTDTQYF. The CDR3 coding sequence is TGTGCCAGCAGCAGACAGGGGGCTAGCGGAACAGATACGCAGTATTTT.